This T cell receptor beta chain appears in the sequencing data of a study of identical twins. Study-wide points: An excess of low generation probability was shown by twin-shared out-of-frame alpha sequences. Insertions were fewer in abundant cord blood beta clonotypes, whereas memory repertoires showed none of this pattern.

J gave up 2 bases and V 7 bases, and 15 bases lay outside the gene matches. The CDR3 covers 18 residues. As to this clonotype: What it binds is unknown.

One entry per CDR3 protein, called by TCRdb with MiXCR from the 5' RACE reads. The sample consists of about 530,000 distinct CDR3 sequences, around 24% of them appearing once. The same specimen was also included in a second study, on yellow fever vaccine responses in identical twins.

The chain combines TRBV12-3 or TRBV12-4 with TRBJ2-4, with 9 bases fitting TRBD2. This clonotype was obtained from a woman in her late teens or twenties in good health. Sequencing was done on a sample of CD4+ T cells sorted from blood. CDR3: CASNLAGPGPSSKNIQYF. CDR3 coding DNA: TGTGCCAGCAACCTAGCGGGGCCCGGCCCGAGTTCCAAAAACATTCAGTACTTC.